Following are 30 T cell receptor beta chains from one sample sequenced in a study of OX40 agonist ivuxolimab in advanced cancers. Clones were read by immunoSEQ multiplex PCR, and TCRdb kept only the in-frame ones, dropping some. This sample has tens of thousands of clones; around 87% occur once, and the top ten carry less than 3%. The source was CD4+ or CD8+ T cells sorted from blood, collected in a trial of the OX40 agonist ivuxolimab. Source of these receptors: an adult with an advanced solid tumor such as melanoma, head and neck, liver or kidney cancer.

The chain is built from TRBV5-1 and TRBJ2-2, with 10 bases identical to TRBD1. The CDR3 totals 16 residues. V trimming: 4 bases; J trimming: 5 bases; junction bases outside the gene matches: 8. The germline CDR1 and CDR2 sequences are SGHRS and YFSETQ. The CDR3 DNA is TGCGCCAGCAGCCCCGGGACAGGGGTGAGGACCGGGGAGCTGTTTTTT. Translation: CASSPGTGVRTGELFF.

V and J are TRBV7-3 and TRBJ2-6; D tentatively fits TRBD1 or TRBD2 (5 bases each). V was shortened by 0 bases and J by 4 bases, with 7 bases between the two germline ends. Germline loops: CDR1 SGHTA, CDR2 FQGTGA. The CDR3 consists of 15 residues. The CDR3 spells CASSLTGTGANVLTF. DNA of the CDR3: TGTGCCAGCAGCTTAACAGGGACCGGGGCCAACGTCCTGACTTTC.

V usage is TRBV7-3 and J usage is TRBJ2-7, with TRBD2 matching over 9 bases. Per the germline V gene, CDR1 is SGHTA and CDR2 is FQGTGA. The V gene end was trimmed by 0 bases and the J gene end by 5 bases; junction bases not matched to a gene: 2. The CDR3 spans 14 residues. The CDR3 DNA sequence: TGTGCCAGCAGCTTAACCGGGACTAGCCACGAGCAGTACTTC. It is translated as CASSLTGTSHEQYF.

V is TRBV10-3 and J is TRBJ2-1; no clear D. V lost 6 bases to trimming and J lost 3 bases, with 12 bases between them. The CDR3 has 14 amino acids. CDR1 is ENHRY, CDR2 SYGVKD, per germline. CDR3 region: CAIRYSEVYNEQFF. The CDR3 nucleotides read TGTGCCATCAGGTACTCCGAAGTCTACAATGAGCAGTTCTTC.

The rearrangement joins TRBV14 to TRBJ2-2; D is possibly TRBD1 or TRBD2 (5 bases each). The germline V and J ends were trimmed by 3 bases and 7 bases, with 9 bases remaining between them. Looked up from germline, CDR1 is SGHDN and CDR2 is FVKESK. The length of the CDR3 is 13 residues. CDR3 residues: CASSHGAGGELFF. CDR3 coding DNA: TGTGCCAGCAGCCACGGGGCTGGCGGGGAGCTGTTTTTT. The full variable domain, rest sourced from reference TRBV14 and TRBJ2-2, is EAGVTQFPSHSVIEKGQTVTLRCDPISGHDNLYWYRRVMGKEIKFLLHFVKESKQDESGMPNNRFLAERTGGTYSTLKVQPAELEDSGVYFCASSHGAGGELFFGEGSRLTVL.

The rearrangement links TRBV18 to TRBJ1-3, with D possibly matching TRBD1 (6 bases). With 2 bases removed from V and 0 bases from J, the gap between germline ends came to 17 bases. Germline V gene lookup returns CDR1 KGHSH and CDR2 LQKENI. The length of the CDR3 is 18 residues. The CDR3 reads CASSPVQYSTGSGNTIYF. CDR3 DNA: TGTGCCAGCTCACCAGTTCAATATTCGACAGGCTCTGGAAACACCATATATTTT.

CDR3 bases: TGTGCCAGCAGCGTAGCATCAGAGGGGTATGGGCCAGGGGGCGCGCGGTACTATGGCTACACCTTC. Protein: CASSVASEGYGPGGARYYGYTF. V and J are TRBV9 and TRBJ1-2, with 8 bases identical to TRBD1. Germline values: CDR1 SGDLS, CDR2 YYNGEE. J lost 3 bases, V lost 0 bases, and 25 bases had no gene match. The CDR3 runs to 22 residues. The variable domain in full, completed from reference TRBV9 and TRBJ1-2, reads DSGVTQTPKHLITATGQRVTLRCSPRSGDLSVYWYQQSLDQGLQFLIQYYNGEERAKGNILERFSAQQFPDLHSELNLSSLELGDSALYFCASSVASEGYGPGGARYYGYTFGSGTRLTVV.

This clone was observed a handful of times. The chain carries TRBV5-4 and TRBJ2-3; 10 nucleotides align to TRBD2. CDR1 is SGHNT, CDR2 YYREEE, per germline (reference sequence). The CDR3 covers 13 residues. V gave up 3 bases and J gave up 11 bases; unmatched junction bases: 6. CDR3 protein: CASSYTSGVVQYF. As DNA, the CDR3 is TGTGCCAGCAGCTACACTAGCGGGGTTGTGCAGTATTTT. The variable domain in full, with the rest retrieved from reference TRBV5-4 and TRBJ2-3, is ETGVTQSPTHLIKTRGQQVTLRCSSQSGHNTVSWYQQALGQGPQFIFQYYREEENGRGNFPPRFSGLQFPNYSSELNVNALELDDSALYLCASSYTSGVVQYFGPGTRLTVL.

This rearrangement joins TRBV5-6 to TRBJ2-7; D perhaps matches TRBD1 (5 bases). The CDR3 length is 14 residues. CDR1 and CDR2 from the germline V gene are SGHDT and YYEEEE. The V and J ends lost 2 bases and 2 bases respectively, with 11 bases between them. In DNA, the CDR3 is TGTGCCAGCAGCTTATGGACACAAACCTACGAGCAGTACGTC. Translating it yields CASSLWTQTYEQYV.

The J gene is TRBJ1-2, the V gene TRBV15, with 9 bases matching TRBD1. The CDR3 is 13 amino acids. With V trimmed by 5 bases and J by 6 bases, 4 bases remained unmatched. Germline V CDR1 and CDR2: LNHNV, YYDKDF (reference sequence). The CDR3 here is CATSLRTGDGYTF. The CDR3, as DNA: TGTGCCACCAGCCTGCGGACAGGGGATGGCTACACCTTC.

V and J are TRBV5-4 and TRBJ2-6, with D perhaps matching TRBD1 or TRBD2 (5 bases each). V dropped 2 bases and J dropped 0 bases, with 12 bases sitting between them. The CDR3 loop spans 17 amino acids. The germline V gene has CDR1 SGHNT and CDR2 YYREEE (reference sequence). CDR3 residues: CASSFGGRSSGANVLTF. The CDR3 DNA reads TGTGCCAGCAGCTTTGGGGGAAGAAGCTCTGGGGCCAACGTCCTGACTTTC.

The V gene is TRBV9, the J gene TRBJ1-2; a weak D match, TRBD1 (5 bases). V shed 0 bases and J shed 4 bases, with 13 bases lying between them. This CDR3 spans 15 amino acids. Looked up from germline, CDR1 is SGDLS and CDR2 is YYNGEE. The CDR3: CASSVAWQGGYGYTF. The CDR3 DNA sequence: TGTGCCAGCAGCGTAGCTTGGCAGGGAGGCTATGGCTACACCTTC.

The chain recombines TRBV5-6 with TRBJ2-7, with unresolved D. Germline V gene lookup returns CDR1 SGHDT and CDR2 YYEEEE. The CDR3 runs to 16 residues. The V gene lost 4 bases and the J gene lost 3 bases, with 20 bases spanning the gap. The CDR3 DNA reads TGTGCCAGCAGCCCGAGCCTCCGGGCCTATTACTACGAGCAGTACTTC. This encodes CASSPSLRAYYYEQYF.

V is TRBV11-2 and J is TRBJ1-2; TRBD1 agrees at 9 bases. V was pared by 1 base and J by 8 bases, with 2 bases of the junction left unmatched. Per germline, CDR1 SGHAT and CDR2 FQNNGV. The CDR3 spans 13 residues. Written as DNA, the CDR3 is TGTGCCAGCAGCTTAGGGACAGGGGACGGCTACACCTTC. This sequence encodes CASSLGTGDGYTF.

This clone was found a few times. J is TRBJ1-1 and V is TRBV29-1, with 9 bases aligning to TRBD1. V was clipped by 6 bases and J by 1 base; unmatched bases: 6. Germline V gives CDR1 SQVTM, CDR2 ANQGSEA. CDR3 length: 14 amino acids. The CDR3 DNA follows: TGCAGCGTAGAGAGGGGACAGGGGAACACTGAAGCTTTCTTT. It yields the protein CSVERGQGNTEAFF.

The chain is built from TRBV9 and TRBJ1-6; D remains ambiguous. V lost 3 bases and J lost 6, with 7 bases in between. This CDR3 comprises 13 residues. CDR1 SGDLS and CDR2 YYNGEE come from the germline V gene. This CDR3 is CASSGAVNSPLHF. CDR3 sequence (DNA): TGTGCCAGCAGCGGGGCAGTTAATTCACCCCTCCACTTT.

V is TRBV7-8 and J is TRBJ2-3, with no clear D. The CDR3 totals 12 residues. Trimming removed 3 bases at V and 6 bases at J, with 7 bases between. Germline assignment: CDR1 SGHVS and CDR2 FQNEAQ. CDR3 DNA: TGTGCCAGCAGCTTCCCTTACGATACGCAGTATTTT. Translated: CASSFPYDTQYF.

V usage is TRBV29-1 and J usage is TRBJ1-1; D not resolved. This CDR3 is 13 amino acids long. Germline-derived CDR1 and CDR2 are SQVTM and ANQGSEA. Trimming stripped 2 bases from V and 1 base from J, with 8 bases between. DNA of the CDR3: TGCAGCGTTGAAAGCCCGGAGAACACTGAAGCTTTCTTT. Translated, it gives CSVESPENTEAFF.

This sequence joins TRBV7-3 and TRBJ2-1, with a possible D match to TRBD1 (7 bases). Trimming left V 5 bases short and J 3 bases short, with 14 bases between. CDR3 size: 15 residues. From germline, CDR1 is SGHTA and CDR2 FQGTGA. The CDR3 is CASSPQGGGYNEQFF. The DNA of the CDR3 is TGTGCCAGCAGCCCGCAGGGGGGAGGCTACAATGAGCAGTTCTTC.

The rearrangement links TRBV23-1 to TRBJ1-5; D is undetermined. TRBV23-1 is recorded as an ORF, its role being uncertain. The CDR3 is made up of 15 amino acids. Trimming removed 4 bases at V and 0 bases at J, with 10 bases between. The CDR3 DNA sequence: TGCGCCAGCAGTCTTACCGATAATAGCAATCAGCCCCAGCATTTT. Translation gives CASSLTDNSNQPQHF.

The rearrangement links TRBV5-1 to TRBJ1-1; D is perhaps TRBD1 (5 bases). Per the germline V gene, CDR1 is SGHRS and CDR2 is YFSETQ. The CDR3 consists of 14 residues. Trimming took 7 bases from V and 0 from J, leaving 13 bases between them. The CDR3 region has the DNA TGCGCCAGCTCAACGGGGGGAGTGAACACTGAAGCTTTCTTT. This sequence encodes CASSTGGVNTEAFF.

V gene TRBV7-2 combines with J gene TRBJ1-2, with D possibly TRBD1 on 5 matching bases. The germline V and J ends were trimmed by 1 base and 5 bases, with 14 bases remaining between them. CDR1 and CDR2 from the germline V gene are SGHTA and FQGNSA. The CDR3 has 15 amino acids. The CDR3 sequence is CASSLDVAGLYGYTF. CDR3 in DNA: TGTGCCAGCAGCTTAGACGTTGCAGGGCTGTATGGCTACACCTTC.

CDR3 in amino acids: CASSLDGPRSYNEQFF. CDR3 in DNA: TGTGCCAGCAGCTTAGATGGCCCTCGGTCCTACAATGAGCAGTTCTTC. V usage is TRBV7-7 and J usage is TRBJ2-1; D is unclear. Germline-derived CDR1 and CDR2 are SSHAT and FNYEAQ (reference sequence). Trimming stripped 1 base from V and 1 base from J, with 11 bases between. The CDR3 contains 16 residues.

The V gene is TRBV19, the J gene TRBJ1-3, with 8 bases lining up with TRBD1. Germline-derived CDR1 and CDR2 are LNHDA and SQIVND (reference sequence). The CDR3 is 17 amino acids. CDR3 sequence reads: CATTAATGAFSGNTIYF. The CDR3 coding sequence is TGTGCTACCACAGCCGCGACAGGGGCATTCTCTGGAAACACCATATATTTT.

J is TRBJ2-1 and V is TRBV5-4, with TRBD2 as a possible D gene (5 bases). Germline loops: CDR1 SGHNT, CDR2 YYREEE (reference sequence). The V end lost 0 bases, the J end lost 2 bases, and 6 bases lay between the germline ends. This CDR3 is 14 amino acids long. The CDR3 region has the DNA TGTGCCAGCAGCTTGGCGGGAACCTACAATGAGCAGTTCTTC. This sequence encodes CASSLAGTYNEQFF.

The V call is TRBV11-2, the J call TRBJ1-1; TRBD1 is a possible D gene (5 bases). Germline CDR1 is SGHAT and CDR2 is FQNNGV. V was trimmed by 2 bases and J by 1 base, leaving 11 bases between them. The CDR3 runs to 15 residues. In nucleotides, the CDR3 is TGTGCCAGCAGCTTATGGTCGGGGCAGAACACTGAAGCTTTCTTT. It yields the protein CASSLWSGQNTEAFF.

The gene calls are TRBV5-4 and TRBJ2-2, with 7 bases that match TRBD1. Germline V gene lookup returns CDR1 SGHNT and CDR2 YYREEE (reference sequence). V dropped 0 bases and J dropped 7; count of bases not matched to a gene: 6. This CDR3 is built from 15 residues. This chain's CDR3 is CASSLGQGFIGELFF. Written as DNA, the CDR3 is TGTGCCAGCAGCTTGGGACAGGGATTTATCGGGGAGCTGTTTTTT. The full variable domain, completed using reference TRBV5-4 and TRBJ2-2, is ETGVTQSPTHLIKTRGQQVTLRCSSQSGHNTVSWYQQALGQGPQFIFQYYREEENGRGNFPPRFSGLQFPNYSSELNVNALELDDSALYLCASSLGQGFIGELFFGEGSRLTVL.

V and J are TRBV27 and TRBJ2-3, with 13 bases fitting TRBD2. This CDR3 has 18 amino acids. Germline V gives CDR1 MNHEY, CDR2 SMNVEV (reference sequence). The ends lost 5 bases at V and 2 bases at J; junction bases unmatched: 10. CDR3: CASSRQGTSGAITDTQYF. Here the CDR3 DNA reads TGTGCCAGCAGTCGCCAGGGGACTAGCGGGGCCATCACAGATACGCAGTATTTT.

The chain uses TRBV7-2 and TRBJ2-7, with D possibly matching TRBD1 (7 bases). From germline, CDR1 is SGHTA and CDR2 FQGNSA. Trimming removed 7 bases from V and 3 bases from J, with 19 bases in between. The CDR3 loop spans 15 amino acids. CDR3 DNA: TGTGCCAGCACCTTTCTGGAGGGGGCCGACTACGAGCAGTACTTC. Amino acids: CASTFLEGADYEQYF.

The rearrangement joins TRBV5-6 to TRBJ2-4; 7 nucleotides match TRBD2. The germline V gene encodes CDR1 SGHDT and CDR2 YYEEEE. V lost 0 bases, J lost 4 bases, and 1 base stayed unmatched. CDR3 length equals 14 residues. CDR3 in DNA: TGTGCCAGCAGCTTGGGACTAGCAAAAAACATTCAGTACTTC. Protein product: CASSLGLAKNIQYF.